Sequencing of this T cell receptor beta chain was carried out in a study of CD8+CD57+ T cells in acquired aplastic anemia. About the study: DNA recovered from sorted CD4+ and CD8+ cells had a mean of approximately 3 ug. Findings and limits, study-wide: Any difference that existed in CD8+ Simpson's diversity between patients and controls was not significant. It was found that roughly 31 CD8+ CDR3 sequences were shared between patients and controls.

Regarding this clonotype: Its specificity is not known.

Genomic DNA templated the TCR beta VDJ and CDR3 profiling. Using its own MiXCR run on the reads, TCRdb lists one record per CDR3 protein. The table shows some 98,000 distinct CDR3 sequences, with around 62% occurring only once. Patients sequenced had flow cytometry evidence of CD8+CD57+ cell expansion. Every patient presented with severe acquired aplastic anemia. The ends were cut back, 8 bases at V and 1 base at J, with 11 bases in the middle. This CDR3 is built from 13 residues. CDR1 is SGHTA and CDR2 is FQGTGA in the germline V gene. This chain joins TRBV7-3 and TRBJ2-5; D uncertain. The clonotype was recovered from a human donor with aplastic anemia. Sequencing was done on a sample of sorted CD4+, CD8+, or CD8+CD57+ T cells (not recorded which) from PBMCs. The CDR3 spells CASSNSGQETQYF. The DNA for the CDR3 is TGTGCCAGCTCAAATTCGGGCCAAGAGACCCAGTACTTC. The full variable domain, in which reference TRBV7-3 and TRBJ2-5 provide the parts outside the CDR3, is GAGVSQTPSNKVTEKGKYVELRCDPISGHTALYWYRQSLGQGPEFLIYFQGTGAADDSGLPNDRFFAVRPEGSVSTLKIQRTERGDSAVYLCASSNSGQETQYFGPGTRLLVL.